Presented here are 27 T cell receptor beta chains from one specimen sequenced in a study of T cells in Graves' hyperthyroidism and ophthalmopathy. TCR beta CDR3 sequences were amplified from RNA transcripts. Using the HTBI primer set, a first-round RT-PCR was run on the TCR CDR3. TCRdb itself ran the multiplex PCR reads through MiXCR, one entry per CDR3 protein. The table lists some 580,000 distinct CDR3 sequences, approximately 15% of them singletons. The sample taken for sequencing was blood. These receptors were collected from a woman aged 40 to 50 with Graves' ophthalmopathy.

This clonotype was observed at least ten times. The V call is TRBV11-2, the J call TRBJ1-2; D gene ambiguous. Trimming stripped 2 bases from V and 8 bases from J, with 12 bases between. CDR1 and CDR2 from the germline V gene are SGHAT and FQNNGV. CDR3 size: 13 residues. The CDR3 sequence: CASSLNGRTGYTF. The CDR3, as DNA: TGTGCCAGCAGCTTAAATGGCCGGACCGGCTACACCTTC.

This clonotype has a handful of counts. In DNA form, the CDR3 reads TGTGCCATCAGTGATCCGAGGAGAGTCCAAGAGACCCAGTACTTC. Translating it yields CAISDPRRVQETQYF. The V call is TRBV10-3, the J call TRBJ2-5; unclear D gene. The CDR3 has 15 residues. Trimming shortened V by 3 bases and J by 1 base, and 12 bases separated the two germline ends. Germline V gives CDR1 ENHRY, CDR2 SYGVKD.

This clonotype was seen at least ten times. This chain uses TRBV7-2 with TRBJ1-6; D not certain. CDR3 length equals 15 residues. Germline values: CDR1 SGHTA, CDR2 FQGNSA. V lost 1 base and J 7 bases, leaving 11 bases between the germline ends. The chain's CDR3 is CASSLVGGVNSPLHF. Written as DNA, the CDR3 is TGTGCCAGCAGCTTAGTAGGCGGGGTAAATTCACCCCTCCACTTT.

This clonotype was found a few times. The chain couples TRBV9 to TRBJ1-1; 10 bases align to TRBD1. Trimming took 4 bases from V and 1 from J; bases not matched to a gene: 7. This CDR3 is 16 amino acids long. Germline V gene lookup returns CDR1 SGDLS and CDR2 YYNGEE. The CDR3 DNA sequence: TGTGCCAGCAGCTACGGACAGGGGGGAACGAACACTGAAGCTTTCTTT. Translated, it gives CASSYGQGGTNTEAFF. Complete variable domain (other parts from reference TRBV9 and TRBJ1-1): DSGVTQTPKHLITATGQRVTLRCSPRSGDLSVYWYQQSLDQGLQFLIQYYNGEERAKGNILERFSAQQFPDLHSELNLSSLELGDSALYFCASSYGQGGTNTEAFFGQGTRLTVV.

This chain joins TRBV19 and TRBJ1-2; no clear D gene. The germline V and J ends were trimmed by 4 bases and 0 bases, with 12 bases remaining between them. Germline lookup yields CDR1 LNHDA and CDR2 SQIVND (reference sequence). This CDR3 spans 15 amino acids. The CDR3 bases are TGTGCCAGTAGTACGAGCAGCGGTACTAACTATGGCTACACCTTC. Amino acid sequence: CASSTSSGTNYGYTF.

The chain combines TRBV18 with TRBJ1-4, with TRBD1 as a possible D gene (5 bases). With 4 bases removed from V and 0 bases from J, the gap between germline ends came to 9 bases. The CDR3 is 15 residues long. CDR1 is KGHSH and CDR2 is LQKENI in the germline V gene. CDR3 nucleotides: TGTGCCAGCTCACAGGGGTCTGCAACTAATGAAAAACTGTTTTTT. It encodes CASSQGSATNEKLFF.

There are a few counts of this clonotype. The chain is built from TRBV11-2 and TRBJ1-1; a possible D gene is TRBD1 (6 bases). Germline assignment: CDR1 SGHAT and CDR2 FQNNGV. The CDR3 contains 14 residues. V dropped 5 bases and J dropped 4 bases, with 14 bases sitting between them. Written as DNA, the CDR3 is TGTGCCAGCAGCCCCTTGGGGGCGATCACTGAAGCTTTCTTT. Its translation: CASSPLGAITEAFF.

This clonotype was detected many times. The chain links TRBV7-8 to TRBJ1-1; no firm D call. Trimming removed 1 base from V and 7 bases from J, with 13 bases in between. The V gene's germline CDR1 is SGHVS and CDR2 FQNEAQ. The CDR3 consists of 14 residues. DNA for the CDR3: TGTGCCAGCAGCTTAGGCGGCAGTATAAATGAAGCTTTCTTT. Its protein product is CASSLGGSINEAFF. Using reference TRBV7-8 and TRBJ1-1 for the parts outside the CDR3, the full variable domain is GAGVSQSPRYKVAKRGQDVALRCDPISGHVSLFWYQQALGQGPEFLTYFQNEAQLDKSGLPSDRFFAERPEGSVSTLKIQRTQQEDSAVYLCASSLGGSINEAFFGQGTRLTVV.

There are many counts of this clonotype. CDR3 protein: CASSLYGGGIADTQYF. The CDR3 bases are TGTGCCAGCAGCTTATACGGTGGGGGGATCGCAGATACGCAGTATTTT. J is TRBJ2-3 and V is TRBV11-2, with D tentatively TRBD2 (6 bases). Germline V CDR1 and CDR2: SGHAT, FQNNGV. The CDR3 loop spans 16 amino acids. Trimming cost V 2 bases and J 4 bases, with 16 bases left between them. Together with reference TRBV11-2 and TRBJ2-3, the CDR3 gives the full variable domain: EAGVAQSPRYKIIEKRQSVAFWCNPISGHATLYWYQQILGQGPKLLIQFQNNGVVDDSQLPKDRFSAERLKGVDSTLKIQPAKLEDSAVYLCASSLYGGGIADTQYFGPGTRLTVL.

This clonotype was picked up many times. J is TRBJ1-1 and V is TRBV20-1; a possible D gene is TRBD1 (6 bases). With 6 bases removed from V and 6 bases from J, the gap between germline ends came to 17 bases. Germline values: CDR1 DFQATT, CDR2 SNEGSKA (reference sequence). The CDR3 is 13 residues long. CDR3 coding DNA: TGCAGTGCCCAATGGACAGATCTTTCTGAAGCTTTCTTT. Protein sequence: CSAQWTDLSEAFF.

The chain couples TRBV19 to TRBJ2-1; D is possibly TRBD2 (5 bases). CDR3 size: 12 residues. CDR1 and CDR2 from the germline V gene are LNHDA and SQIVND (reference sequence). V shed 1 base and J shed 7 bases, with 5 bases lying between them. CDR3 nucleotide sequence: TGTGCCAGTAGTATAGCGGGGAATGAGCAGTTCTTC. It specifies CASSIAGNEQFF.

This clonotype has a handful of counts. The chain recombines TRBV2 with TRBJ2-5; D not certain. The V end lost 8 bases, the J end lost 1 base, and 8 bases lay between the germline ends. This CDR3 is built from 12 residues. Germline loops: CDR1 SNHLY, CDR2 FYNNEI. The CDR3 sequence is CASGTVQETQYF. CDR3 sequence (DNA): TGTGCCAGCGGTACAGTCCAAGAGACCCAGTACTTC.

This clonotype was picked up many times. CDR3 sequence: CASSPTRGTGVDNEQFF. The CDR3 DNA reads TGTGCCAGCAGTCCTACCCGGGGGACAGGGGTAGACAATGAGCAGTTCTTC. The rearrangement joins TRBV28 to TRBJ2-1; 10 bases are shared with TRBD1. J was trimmed by 5 bases and V by 5 bases; bases with no gene match: 12. Looked up from germline, CDR1 is MDHEN and CDR2 is SYDVKM. The CDR3 covers 17 residues.

This clonotype was seen many times. This chain links TRBV20-1 with TRBJ2-7, with D possibly being TRBD1 (5 bases). The germline V gene encodes CDR1 DFQATT and CDR2 SNEGSKA (reference sequence). Trimming took off 4 bases at V and 0 bases at J, with 16 bases between the two ends. The CDR3 spans 15 residues. The CDR3 spells CSATPGHRSSYEQYF. CDR3 DNA: TGCAGTGCTACACCCGGACACCGGAGCTCCTACGAGCAGTACTTC.

This clonotype was observed a few times. V gene TRBV5-1 combines with J gene TRBJ1-1; a possible D gene is TRBD1 (5 bases). Germline V gene sequence: CDR1 SGHRS, CDR2 YFSETQ. Trimming shortened V by 4 bases and J by 5 bases, and 18 bases separated the two germline ends. This CDR3 comprises 15 residues. For the CDR3, the DNA is TGCGCCAGCAGCATAGGGACGGAGGGATGGACTGAAGCTTTCTTT. Translation: CASSIGTEGWTEAFF.

The rearrangement uses TRBV7-3 and TRBJ2-5; the D gene is possibly TRBD2 (5 bases). Per germline, CDR1 SGHTA and CDR2 FQGTGA. The CDR3 extends over 13 amino acids. V gave up 5 bases and J gave up 5 bases, with 12 bases separating them. CDR3 coding DNA: TGTGCCAGCAGCCTTCAATCGGGGGAGACCCAGTACTTC. Translating gives CASSLQSGETQYF.

There are a few counts of this clonotype. V usage is TRBV18 and J usage is TRBJ1-1; 9 bases are shared with TRBD1. The V gene's germline CDR1 is KGHSH and CDR2 LQKENI. There are 15 residues in the CDR3. The trim removed 5 bases at V and 1 base at J, leaving 5 bases unmatched. CDR3: CASSKGQGANTEAFF. The CDR3, as DNA: TGTGCCAGCTCAAAGGGACAGGGCGCGAACACTGAAGCTTTCTTT. The variable domain in full, with the rest retrieved from reference TRBV18 and TRBJ1-1, is NAGVMQNPRHLVRRRGQEARLRCSPMKGHSHVYWYRQLPEEGLKFMVYLQKENIIDESGMPKERFSAEFPKEGPSILRIQQVVRGDSAAYFCASSKGQGANTEAFFGQGTRLTVV.

J is TRBJ1-2 and V is TRBV28, with a weak D call TRBD1 (5 bases). The CDR3 totals 12 residues. Germline CDR1 is MDHEN and CDR2 is SYDVKM. Between the trimmed V and J ends, which lost 6 bases and 6 bases, there was a span of 11 bases. This CDR3 is CASRTVPDGYTF. CDR3 DNA sequence: TGTGCCAGCAGGACAGTCCCTGATGGCTACACCTTC.

In its sample, this clonotype was seen many times. J is TRBJ1-2 and V is TRBV7-8; the match to TRBD1 covers 8 bases. The CDR3 is 13 amino acids. V shed 3 bases and J 4 bases; nucleotides not matched to a gene: 1. CDR1 is SGHVS and CDR2 is FQNEAQ in the germline V gene. The CDR3: CASSLDRVYGYTF. The CDR3 DNA is TGTGCCAGCAGCTTGGACAGGGTCTATGGCTACACCTTC.

This clonotype came up a few times. V gene TRBV12-3 or TRBV12-4 combines with J gene TRBJ1-1, with 9 nucleotides matching TRBD1. CDR3 length: 16 residues. Germline trimming cut 7 bases from V and 3 bases from J; bases unmatched to any gene: 12. The CDR3 loop is CASIKNLQGADTEAFF. CDR3 nucleotides: TGTGCCAGCATTAAAAACCTACAGGGGGCTGACACTGAAGCTTTCTTT.

The rearrangement joins TRBV10-3 to TRBJ2-3, with 7 bases matching TRBD2. Germline trimming cut 8 bases from V and 2 bases from J; bases unmatched to any gene: 4. Germline lookup yields CDR1 ENHRY and CDR2 SYGVKD. The CDR3 spans 13 residues. The CDR3 coding sequence is TGTGCCATCGGAGCGGGGTTCACAGATACGCAGTATTTT. Translating gives CAIGAGFTDTQYF.

This clonotype was counted only a few times. The chain carries TRBV10-3 and TRBJ1-5; D is undetermined. Trimming took off 2 bases at V and 3 bases at J, with 8 bases between the two ends. Germline V gene data show CDR1 as ENHRY and CDR2 as SYGVKD. The CDR3 is made up of 14 amino acids. The CDR3 loop is CAISEAQVNQPQHF. The DNA of the CDR3 is TGTGCCATCAGTGAGGCACAAGTCAATCAGCCCCAGCATTTT.

This clonotype was observed many times. The chain couples TRBV12-3 or TRBV12-4 to TRBJ1-5, with no clear D. The CDR3 runs 13 residues. Deletions cut 7 bases from V and 9 bases from J, with 16 bases between. The CDR3 region is CASTPTWAGPQHF. The CDR3 DNA follows: TGTGCCAGCACCCCGACCTGGGCTGGGCCCCAGCATTTT.

The V call is TRBV7-2, the J call TRBJ1-4, with D uncertain. The CDR3 totals 15 residues. V shed 0 bases and J shed 10 bases, with 15 bases lying between them. Germline V gene data show CDR1 as SGHTA and CDR2 as FQGNSA. CDR3 DNA sequence: TGTGCCAGCAGCTTAGCAGTCGTAGGGATCGGAAAACTGTTTTTT. Translation: CASSLAVVGIGKLFF.

The rearrangement uses TRBV12-3 or TRBV12-4 and TRBJ2-2; D unclear. V gave up 5 bases and J gave up 4 bases, with 8 bases separating them. This CDR3 contains 13 residues. The CDR3 nucleotides are TGTGCCAGCAGTCCTATTGGCACCGGGGAGCTGTTTTTT. It is translated as CASSPIGTGELFF.

The chain is built from TRBV20-1 and TRBJ1-3; no reliable D call. Germline V gene lookup returns CDR1 DFQATT and CDR2 SNEGSKA (reference sequence). CDR3 size: 12 residues. The DNA for the CDR3 is TGCAGCGCCCGGTGGTCTGGAAACACCATATATTTT. This gives the protein CSARWSGNTIYF.

This clonotype was seen a few times. DNA for the CDR3: TGCGCCAGCAGCTCCCCGGTGGATACGCAGTATTTT. Its protein is CASSSPVDTQYF. V usage is TRBV5-1 and J usage is TRBJ2-3, with D unclear. The V end lost 3 bases, the J end lost 6 bases, and 8 bases lay between the germline ends. The CDR3 covers 12 residues. Germline lookup yields CDR1 SGHRS and CDR2 YFSETQ.